These 19 T cell receptor beta chains were sequenced from one sample in a study of post-analysis software for immune sequencing data. The library was made from cDNA and included unique molecular identifiers. TCRdb reprocessed the PCR reads via MiXCR and lists one record per CDR3 protein. This sample has roughly 170,000 distinct CDR3 sequences, with approximately 31% found just once. The study, taken as a whole, reports: When patients were compared with controls, a handful of TRBV segments were more frequent, TRBV5-6, TRBV5-1 and TRBV20-1 among them.

For these TCRs, the target antigens are not known. Input material: blood. The receptors come from a girl aged 5-17 years with multiple sclerosis.

On this clonotype itself: This may be a read error, as it is one base from a much larger clone. The chain couples TRBV20-1 to TRBJ2-3; maybe TRBD2 (6 bases). Looked up from germline, CDR1 is DFQATT and CDR2 is SNEGSKA (reference sequence). The CDR3 is made up of 13 amino acids. Trimming stripped 6 bases from V and 3 bases from J, with 13 bases between. The CDR3 bases are TGCAGTGCAGCCTCGGGGACTACAGATACGCAGTATTTT. Its protein is CSAASGTTDTQYF.

Comment on this clonotype: This could be a read error, since a much larger clone is one nucleotide away. This rearrangement joins TRBV7-2 to TRBJ2-4; maybe TRBD1 (5 bases). The J call may be wrong; the DNA end is better matched by TRBJ2-7. The CDR3 contains 13 residues. CDR1 and CDR2 (germline): SGHTA, FQGNSA. CDR3 coding DNA: TGTGCCGGCAGCTTAGGGGCTGCTGGCGAGCAGTACTTC. This gives the protein CAGSLGAAGEQYF.

This clonotype showed up many times. V usage is TRBV4-1 and J usage is TRBJ2-1; the match to TRBD2 covers 14 bases. In germline, CDR1 is MGHRA, CDR2 YSYEKL. V lost 2 bases and J lost 10; bases outside the gene matches: 10. The CDR3 length is 17 residues. CDR3 nucleotide sequence: TGCGCCAGCAGCCAAATCGGGGGACTAGCGGGGGAGGGGGAGCAGTTCTTC. This codes for CASSQIGGLAGEGEQFF.

There are many counts of this clonotype. The chain couples TRBV10-1 to TRBJ2-7, with D perhaps TRBD2 (7 bases). Germline loops: CDR1 WNHNN, CDR2 SYGVQD (reference sequence). V dropped 11 bases and J dropped 2 bases, with 19 bases sitting between them. The CDR3 has 14 amino acids. The CDR3 is CAGLEGGGPYEQYF. CDR3 in DNA: TGCGCCGGCCTCGAGGGGGGGGGACCCTACGAGCAGTACTTC.

This clonotype was observed a handful of times. V and J are TRBV20-1 and TRBJ2-1; D is possibly TRBD1 or TRBD2 (5 bases each). The length of the CDR3 is 14 residues. Germline V gene lookup returns CDR1 DFQATT and CDR2 SNEGSKA (reference sequence). V lost 5 bases and J 4 bases, leaving 15 bases between the germline ends. CDR3 loop: CSAADTGGYNEQFF. The CDR3 region has the DNA TGCAGTGCTGCGGACACCGGCGGGTACAATGAGCAGTTCTTC.

This clonotype was detected many times. The V gene is TRBV12-3 or TRBV12-4, the J gene TRBJ2-5; D call uncertain. There are 11 residues in the CDR3. Trimming took off 4 bases at V and 6 bases at J, with 6 bases between the two ends. The DNA for the CDR3 is TGTGCCAGCAGTTCCCCGCAGACCCAGTACTTC. Translated, it gives CASSSPQTQYF.

This clonotype occurred many times. This chain links TRBV7-3 with TRBJ2-7; TRBD2 aligns across 12 bases. In germline, CDR1 is SGHTA, CDR2 FQGTGA. J was trimmed by 10 bases and V by 5 bases; bases with no gene match: 6. This CDR3 is built from 13 residues. The CDR3 DNA reads TGTGCCAGCAGCACAGGACTAGCGGGGATTCAGTACTTC. Translating gives CASSTGLAGIQYF.

Ten or more counts support this clonotype. V and J are TRBV5-1 and TRBJ2-7, with no clear D. Trimming left V 4 bases short and J 3 bases short, with 14 bases between. The CDR3 covers 14 residues. The V gene's germline CDR1 is SGHRS and CDR2 YFSETQ. The CDR3 reads CASSLRDDHYEQYF. The CDR3 DNA sequence: TGCGCCAGCAGCCTCCGAGACGACCACTACGAGCAGTACTTC. The variable domain in full, completed from reference TRBV5-1 and TRBJ2-7, reads KAGVTQTPRYLIKTRGQQVTLSCSPISGHRSVSWYQQTPGQGLQFLFEYFSETQRNKGNFPGRFSGRQFSNSRSEMNVSTLELGDSALYLCASSLRDDHYEQYFGPGTRLTVT.

This clonotype has ten or more counts. The rearrangement joins TRBV3-1 to TRBJ1-2, with 8 bases identical to TRBD1. The V gene end was trimmed by 1 base and the J gene end by 4 bases; junction bases not matched to a gene: 2. Germline CDR1 is LGHDT and CDR2 is YNNKEL (reference sequence). The CDR3 contains 14 residues. CDR3 sequence reads: CASSQGTGSYGYTF. The CDR3 nucleotides are TGTGCCAGCAGCCAAGGGACAGGGTCCTATGGCTACACCTTC.

This clonotype showed up just a few times. This chain connects TRBV5-1 to TRBJ1-1; D possibly corresponds to TRBD1 (5 bases). There are 17 residues in the CDR3. Trimming cost V 4 bases and J 5 bases, with 24 bases left between them. Germline V lookup: CDR1 SGHRS, CDR2 YFSETQ. In nucleotides, the CDR3 is TGCGCCAGCAGCCGGCGGGGGGGTGGGGAACCATCGACTGAAGCTTTCTTT. It yields the protein CASSRRGGGEPSTEAFF.

This clonotype was counted at least ten times. This sequence joins TRBV12-3 or TRBV12-4 and TRBJ2-1; TRBD1 matches at 7 bases. This CDR3 comprises 12 residues. V was clipped by 4 bases and J by 10 bases; unmatched bases: 4. CDR3 coding DNA: TGTGCCAGCAGTTCCGGACAGGCCGAGCAGTTCTTC. This encodes CASSSGQAEQFF.

This rearrangement joins TRBV21-1 to TRBJ2-5; the table's D call TRBD1 went unverified against the DNA. TRBV21-1 is reported as a pseudogene. CDR3 length equals 15 residues. The CDR3 nucleotides are TGTGCCAGCAGCGTCCCGGGGCCCGAGAGAGAGACCCAGTACTTC. The encoded protein is CASSVPGPERETQYF.

This clonotype came up a few times. J is TRBJ2-7 and V is TRBV11-2; TRBD2 agrees at 10 bases. V dropped 1 base and J dropped 4; count of bases not matched to a gene: 4. Germline V gene data show CDR1 as SGHAT and CDR2 as FQNNGV. CDR3 length: 15 residues. The CDR3 loop reads CASSLGSLAGYEQYF. CDR3 DNA sequence: TGTGCCAGCAGCTTAGGCTCACTAGCGGGGTACGAGCAGTACTTC. The full variable domain, in which reference TRBV11-2 and TRBJ2-7 provide the parts outside the CDR3, is EAGVAQSPRYKIIEKRQSVAFWCNPISGHATLYWYQQILGQGPKLLIQFQNNGVVDDSQLPKDRFSAERLKGVDSTLKIQPAKLEDSAVYLCASSLGSLAGYEQYFGPGTRLTVT.

As regards this clonotype: One base away lies a much larger clone, so this may be a sequencing read error. The genes are TRBV29-1 and TRBJ2-7, with D hard to call. Germline-derived CDR1 and CDR2 are SQVTM and ANQGSEA. The CDR3 has 13 residues. The CDR3 bases are TGCAGCGCCCGTCCCGCCAGCTCCTACGAGCGGTACTTC. Protein sequence: CSARPASSYERYF.

On this clonotype: A read error is possible here, since a much larger clone lies one base away. CDR3 DNA sequence: TGCAGCGTTGCAGGCCTGCCCCGAGAGACCCAGTACTTC. It translates to CSVAGLPRETQYF. The chain has TRBV29-1 and TRBJ2-7; no clear D gene. With the DNA end fitting TRBJ2-5 better, the J assignment may be wrong. There are 13 residues in the CDR3. CDR1 is SQVTM, CDR2 ANQGSEA, per germline.

This clonotype was observed many times. V usage is TRBV6-2 or TRBV6-3 and J usage is TRBJ2-5, with TRBD2 matching over 7 bases. With V trimmed by 3 bases and J by 5 bases, 9 bases remained unmatched. Germline CDR1 reads MNHEY; CDR2 reads SVGEGT. This CDR3 has 15 amino acids. The CDR3 DNA reads as TGTGCCAGCAGTTATAAAGGTCTGGGGGGGGAGACCCAGTACTTC. Amino acid sequence: CASSYKGLGGETQYF.

This clonotype was observed a handful of times. This rearrangement joins TRBV13 to TRBJ1-1, with unresolved D. Germline CDR1 is PRHDT and CDR2 is FYEKMQ (reference sequence). V dropped 5 bases and J dropped 8 bases, with 12 bases sitting between them. The CDR3 loop spans 12 amino acids. The chain's CDR3 is CASSGDGLEAFF. DNA of the CDR3: TGTGCCAGCAGCGGTGATGGGCTCGAAGCTTTCTTT.

In its sample, this clonotype was seen a few times. The chain uses TRBV19 and TRBJ2-3; no firm D call. V was clipped by 1 base and J by 2 bases, with 10 bases between them. This CDR3 is 15 amino acids long. Germline CDR1 and CDR2: LNHDA and SQIVND (reference sequence). As DNA, the CDR3 is TGTGCCAGTAGTATAGGCACTACAGACACAGATACGCAGTATTTT. This translates into CASSIGTTDTDTQYF.

This clonotype was picked up many times. This chain joins TRBV27 and TRBJ2-3, with D unclear. The V gene lost 4 bases and the J gene lost 1 base, with 6 bases spanning the gap. CDR3 length equals 13 residues. Germline V gene sequence: CDR1 MNHEY, CDR2 SMNVEV (reference sequence). CDR3 sequence: CASSYKRTDTQYF. CDR3 DNA: TGTGCCAGCAGTTATAAACGCACAGATACGCAGTATTTT.